The 18 T cell receptor beta chains below come from one sample, sequenced in a study of PD-L1 blockade in urothelial cancer. The data were produced by immunoSEQ multiplex PCR, yet TCRdb's version contains in-frame clones alone and is incomplete. The sample has tens of thousands of clones; 70% to 90% are singletons. The starting material was PBMCs, obtained around atezolizumab (anti-PD-L1) treatment. These receptors came from a man in his sixties with urothelial cancer.

This clone was observed a handful of times. This chain connects TRBV11-2 to TRBJ1-5; D is unresolved. CDR1 is SGHAT and CDR2 is FQNNGV in the germline V gene. CDR3 length: 14 amino acids. Trimming took off 5 bases at V and 6 bases at J, with 14 bases between the two ends. CDR3 protein: CASSPTRGSQPQHF. As DNA, the CDR3 is TGTGCCAGCAGCCCCACACGAGGGAGTCAGCCCCAGCATTTT.

This clone turned up a few times. This sequence joins TRBV28 and TRBJ2-7; no clear D gene. The V gene lost 4 bases and the J gene lost 0 bases, with 10 bases spanning the gap. Germline-derived CDR1 and CDR2 are MDHEN and SYDVKM. CDR3 length: 14 residues. Here the CDR3 reads CASSSNPSSYEQYF. The CDR3 nucleotides read TGTGCCAGCAGTTCCAATCCCAGCTCCTACGAGCAGTACTTC.

CDR3 bases: TGCGCCAGCAGTCAGGCCGGGACAAGCACAGATACGCAGTATTTT. Translated: CASSQAGTSTDTQYF. The chain is built from TRBV23-1 and TRBJ2-3; weak D call: TRBD1 (6 bases). TRBV23-1 is treated as an ORF (open reading frame) with a function not yet certain. The CDR3 spans 15 residues. The V end lost 3 bases, the J end lost 0 bases, and 10 bases lay between the germline ends.

The table lists this clone with a few counts. The chain uses TRBV4-2 and TRBJ1-5; TRBD1 matches at 7 bases. With 1 base clipped from V and 8 bases from J, the junction kept 2 bases outside the gene matches. Germline-derived CDR1 and CDR2 are LGHNA and YNFKEQ. This CDR3 has 13 residues. The DNA of the CDR3 is TGTGCCAGCAGCCAAGGCAGGGGGGAGCCCCAGCATTTT. Its translation: CASSQGRGEPQHF.

The V gene is TRBV30, the J gene TRBJ2-1; D unresolved. There are 14 residues in the CDR3. Per germline, CDR1 GTSNPN and CDR2 SVGIG (reference sequence). V gave up 0 bases and J gave up 7 bases, with 13 bases separating them. CDR3 sequence: CAWSVGLQQNEQFF. The CDR3 region has the DNA TGTGCCTGGAGTGTGGGCCTCCAACAGAATGAGCAGTTCTTC.

The chain employs TRBV19 and TRBJ1-4; 11 positions match TRBD1. The trim removed 9 bases at V and 0 bases at J, leaving 6 bases unmatched. This CDR3 comprises 16 residues. Germline CDR1 LNHDA, CDR2 SQIVND (reference sequence). CDR3 loop: CASQDRGQATNEKLFF. CDR3 coding DNA: TGTGCCAGCCAGGACAGGGGGCAGGCAACTAATGAAAAACTGTTTTTT.

DNA for the CDR3: TGTGCCAGCAGCGTAGTACAAAGCACAGATACGCAGTATTTT. This codes for CASSVVQSTDTQYF. The rearrangement joins TRBV9 to TRBJ2-3; D remains unclear. The CDR3 runs to 14 residues. V was cut by 0 bases and J by 0 bases, with 5 bases left in between. Germline-derived CDR1 and CDR2 are SGDLS and YYNGEE.

This sequence joins TRBV6-5 and TRBJ1-2; possible D gene TRBD1, 6 bases. CDR3 length equals 14 residues. The V end was cut by 6 bases, the J end by 5 bases, with 16 bases between. Germline V gene lookup returns CDR1 MNHEY and CDR2 SVGAGI. CDR3 in DNA: TGTGCCAGCAGCCGCCGAGGGGGGGGATATGGCTACACCTTC. As protein: CASSRRGGGYGYTF.

J is TRBJ2-7 and V is TRBV5-8; D remains ambiguous. This CDR3 spans 14 amino acids. CDR1 and CDR2 (germline): SGHTS, YDEGEE. The ends were cut back, 5 bases at V and 2 bases at J, with 14 bases in the middle. This chain's CDR3 is CASSNTGFPYEQYF. CDR3 bases: TGTGCCAGCAGTAACACGGGTTTTCCCTACGAGCAGTACTTC.

The chain couples TRBV7-9 to TRBJ2-7; D possibly corresponds to TRBD2 (5 bases). The germline CDR1 and CDR2 sequences are SEHNR and FQNEAQ (reference sequence). The V and J ends lost 2 bases and 0 bases respectively, with 14 bases between them. The CDR3 is made up of 16 amino acids. CDR3 nucleotide sequence: TGTGCCAGCAGCTTAAGTGCAGGTACTAGCTCCTACGAGCAGTACTTC. It yields the protein CASSLSAGTSSYEQYF.

The V call is TRBV29-1, the J call TRBJ2-1; D may be TRBD2 (6 bases). Germline CDR1 is SQVTM and CDR2 is ANQGSEA. There are 14 residues in the CDR3. Trimming shortened V by 4 bases and J by 7 bases, and 17 bases separated the two germline ends. The DNA of the CDR3 is TGCAGCGTTGGAGCGGGCGTCACGTGGAATGAGCAGTTCTTC. Translating gives CSVGAGVTWNEQFF.

This clone was seen a handful of times. The V call is TRBV7-8, the J call TRBJ1-2, with a tentative D call TRBD1 (5 bases). Germline-derived CDR1 and CDR2 are SGHVS and FQNEAQ. The CDR3 is 13 amino acids. The ends were cut back, 5 bases at V and 5 bases at J, with 12 bases in the middle. The CDR3 protein is CASSQAGLYGYTF. The CDR3 DNA follows: TGTGCCAGCAGCCAGGCGGGACTGTATGGCTACACCTTC.

CDR3 nucleotides: TGTGCCAGCAGCCCGGGGGCAGGGGGCCCGACTGAAGCTTTCTTT. Protein sequence: CASSPGAGGPTEAFF. This chain joins TRBV11-2 and TRBJ1-1; 8 nucleotides line up with TRBD1. Germline V gene data show CDR1 as SGHAT and CDR2 as FQNNGV. Germline trimming cut 5 bases from V and 5 bases from J; bases unmatched to any gene: 10. CDR3 length: 15 amino acids.

This sequence joins TRBV29-1 and TRBJ1-3; D call uncertain. With 4 bases removed from V and 2 bases from J, the gap between germline ends came to 9 bases. Germline V gene sequence: CDR1 SQVTM, CDR2 ANQGSEA. This CDR3 contains 13 residues. CDR3 DNA: TGCAGCGTTGGAGGAACGACTGGAAACACCATATATTTT. Translated, it gives CSVGGTTGNTIYF.

The chain is built from TRBV7-3 and TRBJ2-2; no clear D gene. The V gene lost 3 bases and the J gene lost 6 bases, with 8 bases spanning the gap. There are 13 residues in the CDR3. Germline loops: CDR1 SGHTA, CDR2 FQGTGA. CDR3: CASSFQVPGELFF. The CDR3 nucleotides are TGTGCCAGCAGCTTTCAGGTCCCCGGGGAGCTGTTTTTT.

A single count supports this clone. This chain connects TRBV9 to TRBJ1-6; tentatively, D is TRBD1 (5 bases). The CDR3 length is 12 residues. V was pared by 4 bases and J by 9 bases, with 8 bases between. CDR1 is SGDLS, CDR2 YYNGEE, per germline. The CDR3 reads CASSSRGSPLHF. CDR3 nucleotides: TGTGCCAGCAGCTCAAGGGGTTCACCCCTCCACTTT.

The rearrangement uses TRBV19 and TRBJ2-7, with D possibly matching TRBD2 (6 bases). Trimming stripped 7 bases from V and 0 bases from J, with 10 bases between. The CDR3 loop spans 13 amino acids. Looked up from germline, CDR1 is LNHDA and CDR2 is SQIVND (reference sequence). CDR3 residues: CASNGGNSYEQYF. CDR3 nucleotides: TGTGCCAGTAATGGCGGGAACTCCTACGAGCAGTACTTC.

This chain uses TRBV7-6 with TRBJ2-1, with 8 bases fitting TRBD2. The V segment lost 1 base and the J segment 9 bases; nucleotides outside the gene matches: 11. The CDR3 length is 16 residues. Germline CDR1 is SGHVS and CDR2 is FNYEAQ. The CDR3 region is CASSLGVAGKGREQFF. The CDR3, as DNA: TGTGCCAGCAGCTTAGGGGTAGCGGGGAAAGGGCGTGAGCAGTTCTTC.